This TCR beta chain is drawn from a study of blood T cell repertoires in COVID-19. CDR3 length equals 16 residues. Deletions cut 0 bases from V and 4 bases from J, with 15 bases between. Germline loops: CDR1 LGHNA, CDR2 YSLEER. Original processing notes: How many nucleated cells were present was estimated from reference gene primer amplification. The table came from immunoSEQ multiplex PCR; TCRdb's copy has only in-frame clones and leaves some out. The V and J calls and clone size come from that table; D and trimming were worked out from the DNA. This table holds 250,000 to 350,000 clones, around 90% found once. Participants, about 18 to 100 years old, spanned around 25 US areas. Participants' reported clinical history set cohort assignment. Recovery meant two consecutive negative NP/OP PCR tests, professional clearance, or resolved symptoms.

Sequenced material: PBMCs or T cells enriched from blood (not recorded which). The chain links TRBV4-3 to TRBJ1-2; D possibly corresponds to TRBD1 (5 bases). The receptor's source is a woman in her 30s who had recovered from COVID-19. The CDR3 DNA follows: TGCGCCAGCAGCCAAGATCTAGGGGTTCTGGGCTATGGCTACACCTTC. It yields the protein CASSQDLGVLGYGYTF.